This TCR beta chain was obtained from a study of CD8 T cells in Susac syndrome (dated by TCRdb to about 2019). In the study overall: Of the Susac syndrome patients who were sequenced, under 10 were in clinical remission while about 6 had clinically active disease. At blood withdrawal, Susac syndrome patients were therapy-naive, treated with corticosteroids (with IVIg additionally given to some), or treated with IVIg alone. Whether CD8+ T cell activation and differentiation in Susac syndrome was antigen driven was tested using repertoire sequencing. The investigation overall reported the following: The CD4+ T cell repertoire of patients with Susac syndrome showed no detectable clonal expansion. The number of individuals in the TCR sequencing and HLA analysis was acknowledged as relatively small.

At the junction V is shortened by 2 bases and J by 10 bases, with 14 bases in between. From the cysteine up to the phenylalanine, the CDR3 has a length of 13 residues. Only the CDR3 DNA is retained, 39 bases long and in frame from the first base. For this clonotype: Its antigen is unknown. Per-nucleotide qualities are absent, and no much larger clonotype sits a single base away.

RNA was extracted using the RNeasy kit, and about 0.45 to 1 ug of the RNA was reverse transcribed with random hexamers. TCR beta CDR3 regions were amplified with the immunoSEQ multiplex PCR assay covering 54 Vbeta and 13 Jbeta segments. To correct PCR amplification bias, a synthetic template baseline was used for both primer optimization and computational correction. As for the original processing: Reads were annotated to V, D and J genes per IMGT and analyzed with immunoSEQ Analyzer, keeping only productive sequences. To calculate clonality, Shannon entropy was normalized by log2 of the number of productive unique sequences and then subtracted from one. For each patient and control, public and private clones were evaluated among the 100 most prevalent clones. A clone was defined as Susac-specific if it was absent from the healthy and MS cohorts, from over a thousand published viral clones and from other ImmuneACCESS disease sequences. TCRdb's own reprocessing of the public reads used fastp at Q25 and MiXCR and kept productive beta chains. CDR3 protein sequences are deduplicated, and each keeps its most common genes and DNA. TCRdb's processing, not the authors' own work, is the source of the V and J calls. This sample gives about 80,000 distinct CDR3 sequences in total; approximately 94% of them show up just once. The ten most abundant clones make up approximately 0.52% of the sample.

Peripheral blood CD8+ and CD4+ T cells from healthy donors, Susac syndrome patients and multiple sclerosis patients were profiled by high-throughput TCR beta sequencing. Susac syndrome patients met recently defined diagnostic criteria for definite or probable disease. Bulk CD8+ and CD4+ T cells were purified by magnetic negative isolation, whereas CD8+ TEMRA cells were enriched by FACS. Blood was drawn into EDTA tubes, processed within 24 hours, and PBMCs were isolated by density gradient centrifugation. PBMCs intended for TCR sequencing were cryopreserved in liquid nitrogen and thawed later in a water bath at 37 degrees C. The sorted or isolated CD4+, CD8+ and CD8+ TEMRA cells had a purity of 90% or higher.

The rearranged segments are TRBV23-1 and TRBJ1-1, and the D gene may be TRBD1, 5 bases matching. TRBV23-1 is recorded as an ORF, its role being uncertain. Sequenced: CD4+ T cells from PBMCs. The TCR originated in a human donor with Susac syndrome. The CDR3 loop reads CASSQPSERGAFF. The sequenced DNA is TGCGCCAGCAGTCAACCGTCCGAGAGGGGAGCTTTCTTT.